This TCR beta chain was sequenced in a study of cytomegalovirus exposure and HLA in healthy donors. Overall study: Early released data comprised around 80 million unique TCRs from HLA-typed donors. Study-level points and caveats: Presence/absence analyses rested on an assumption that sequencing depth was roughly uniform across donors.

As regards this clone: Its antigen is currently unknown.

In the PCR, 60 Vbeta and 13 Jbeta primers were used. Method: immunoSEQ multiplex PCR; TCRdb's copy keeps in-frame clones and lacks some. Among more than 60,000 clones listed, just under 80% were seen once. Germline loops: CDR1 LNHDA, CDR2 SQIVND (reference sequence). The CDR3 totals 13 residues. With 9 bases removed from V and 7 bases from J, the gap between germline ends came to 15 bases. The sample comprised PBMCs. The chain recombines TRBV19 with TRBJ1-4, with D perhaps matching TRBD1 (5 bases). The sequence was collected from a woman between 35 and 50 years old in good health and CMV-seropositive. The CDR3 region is CASRQLQGEKLFF. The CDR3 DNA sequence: TGTGCCAGCAGACAGCTTCAGGGTGAAAAACTGTTTTTT.